This T cell receptor beta chain derives from a study of early T cells in non-severe SARS-CoV-2 infection. Study-level points and caveats: VDJdb matches were skewed toward anti-spike CD8 T cell responses.

The CDR3 sequence is 14 residues long. Germline trimming cut 7 bases from V and 0 bases from J; bases unmatched to any gene: 5. Germline values: CDR1 SGHTA, CDR2 FQGTGA. This clonotype was seen ten or more times. Its target is unknown. TCRdb fed the 5' RACE reads into MiXCR, producing one record per CDR3 protein. The sample holds roughly 53,000 distinct CDR3 sequences; around 9% are singletons and the top ten take 20%. The sequencing sample was made of whole blood. The sequence was collected from an adult who was a healthcare worker with PCR-confirmed SARS-CoV-2 infection or an uninfected control (not recorded which). The chain recombines TRBV7-3 with TRBJ1-2; 7 bases are a match to TRBD1. The CDR3: CASTGQPSNYGYTF. CDR3 bases: TGTGCCAGCACGGGACAGCCGTCTAACTATGGCTACACCTTC.